The clone carrying this TCR beta chain was recorded a few times. The germline V gene encodes CDR1 LGHNT and CDR2 FRNRAP. There are 15 residues in the CDR3. Trimming took 5 bases from V and 3 from J, leaving 14 bases between them. MiXCR, applied by TCRdb to the RT-PCR reads, yields one record per CDR3 protein. The sample has about 700,000 distinct CDR3 sequences; 12% to 15% are singletons. The sequence was collected from a female donor in good health, serving as a healthy control. Sequenced input: memory CD4+ T cells from blood. This chain joins TRBV12-5 and TRBJ2-1, with TRBD2 as a possible D gene (6 bases). In DNA, the CDR3 is TGTGCTAGTGGTCGGGGTAATAGCGGCTACAATGAGCAGTTCTTC. The encoded protein is CASGRGNSGYNEQFF.